The 18 T cell receptor beta chains listed next were all sequenced from one sample in a study of blood T cell repertoires in COVID-19. Generated by immunoSEQ multiplex PCR, the TCRdb table keeps only in-frame clones and is missing some. The sample carries a few hundred thousand clones, 80% to 90% recorded once. Material: PBMCs or T cells enriched from blood (not recorded which). These receptor sequences come from a man between 25 and 39 years old who had recovered from COVID-19.

This clone came up once. The chain combines TRBV27 with TRBJ2-3; weak D call: TRBD1 (6 bases). This CDR3 has 15 amino acids. Germline lookup yields CDR1 MNHEY and CDR2 SMNVEV (reference sequence). V was shortened by 3 bases and J by 1 base, with 11 bases between the two germline ends. DNA of the CDR3: TGTGCCAGCAGTTTCGGGACATGGGGCACAGATACGCAGTATTTT. Its translation is CASSFGTWGTDTQYF.

The V and J genes are TRBV5-4 and TRBJ1-2; TRBD1 matches 8 bases. This CDR3 has 14 amino acids. The germline V gene has CDR1 SGHNT and CDR2 YYREEE (reference sequence). Trimming removed 5 bases from V and 7 bases from J; junction bases left unmatched: 10. CDR3 in amino acids: CASSHYDRGSGYTF. CDR3 nucleotide sequence: TGTGCCAGCAGTCACTACGACAGGGGCTCTGGCTACACCTTC.

On this clone itself: This sample includes further DNA sequences coding for the same CDR3. The chain is built from TRBV25-1 and TRBJ1-4; D not resolved. The CDR3 has 14 amino acids. V lost 2 bases and J lost 8, with 12 bases in between. CDR1 MGHDK and CDR2 SYGVNS come from the germline V gene. The CDR3 DNA reads as TGTGCCAGCAGTGAAAGTAGAGGGTTCGAAAAACTGTTTTTT. This translates into CASSESRGFEKLFF.

This rearrangement joins TRBV6-1 to TRBJ1-2; possibly TRBD1 for D (6 bases). The V end lost 1 base, the J end lost 2 bases, and 17 bases lay between the germline ends. CDR3 length: 17 residues. CDR1 is MNHNS, CDR2 SASEGT, per germline. CDR3 coding DNA: TGTGCCAGCAGTGAAGGGACAGCCTTCCTCCAGAACTATGGCTACACCTTC. It encodes CASSEGTAFLQNYGYTF.

The chain employs TRBV4-1 and TRBJ1-1, with a tentative D call TRBD1 (5 bases). Germline V gives CDR1 MGHRA, CDR2 YSYEKL. The CDR3 runs to 13 residues. The germline V and J ends were trimmed by 7 bases and 1 base, with 10 bases remaining between them. This CDR3 is CASTTGGNTEAFF. The CDR3 DNA reads as TGCGCCAGCACAACGGGGGGGAACACTGAAGCTTTCTTT.

This chain joins TRBV29-1 and TRBJ1-2; no clear D gene. The CDR3 sequence is 14 residues long. Trimming removed 1 base at V and 2 bases at J, with 11 bases between. CDR1 is SQVTM and CDR2 is ANQGSEA in the germline V gene. The CDR3 loop is CSVEGGARNYGYTF. As DNA, the CDR3 is TGCAGCGTTGAAGGGGGAGCCCGAAACTATGGCTACACCTTC.

This clone came up once. The gene calls are TRBV15 and TRBJ1-1; 10 bases are a match to TRBD1. The V and J ends lost 4 bases and 6 bases, in that order; junction bases with no gene match: 11. CDR3 length: 16 residues. CDR1 is LNHNV and CDR2 is YYDKDF in the germline V gene (reference sequence). The CDR3 region has the DNA TGTGCCACCAGCACGAGGCGGGACAGGGGTATCCCTGAAGCTTTCTTT. As protein: CATSTRRDRGIPEAFF.

The genes are TRBV7-9 and TRBJ1-2; D is perhaps TRBD1 (5 bases). The V end lost 3 bases, the J end lost 1 base, and 6 bases lay between the germline ends. Germline lookup yields CDR1 SEHNR and CDR2 FQNEAQ (reference sequence). The CDR3 consists of 13 residues. The chain's CDR3 is CASSFQGNYGYTF. The CDR3 DNA reads TGTGCCAGCAGCTTCCAGGGTAACTATGGCTACACCTTC.

The chain joins TRBV5-4 to TRBJ1-2; the match to TRBD1 covers 8 bases. CDR3 length: 14 amino acids. The germline V gene encodes CDR1 SGHNT and CDR2 YYREEE (reference sequence). V lost 0 bases to trimming and J lost 8 bases; unmatched junction nucleotides: 6. The chain's CDR3 is CASSLGQGKVGYTF. Here the CDR3 DNA reads TGTGCCAGCAGCTTGGGACAGGGGAAGGTCGGCTACACCTTC. Full variable domain (remainder filled in from reference TRBV5-4 and TRBJ1-2): ETGVTQSPTHLIKTRGQQVTLRCSSQSGHNTVSWYQQALGQGPQFIFQYYREEENGRGNFPPRFSGLQFPNYSSELNVNALELDDSALYLCASSLGQGKVGYTFGSGTRLTVV.

This clone was counted only a few times. The chain uses TRBV30 and TRBJ2-7; TRBD1 matches at 8 bases. The CDR3 sequence is 12 residues long. V dropped 5 bases and J dropped 4; count of bases not matched to a gene: 4. In germline, CDR1 is GTSNPN, CDR2 SVGIG (reference sequence). CDR3 nucleotides: TGTGCCTGGCGGGACAGGTCTTACGAGCAGTACTTC. This gives the protein CAWRDRSYEQYF.

This clone was seen just once. The rearrangement joins TRBV4-3 to TRBJ2-3; TRBD2 might be the D (6 bases). Trimming pared 4 bases from V and 5 bases from J, leaving 16 bases between. Germline CDR1 is LGHNA and CDR2 is YSLEER. The CDR3 runs 15 residues. This chain's CDR3 is CASSPRVSGVDTQYF. The CDR3 nucleotides are TGCGCCAGCAGCCCCCGAGTGTCGGGGGTAGATACGCAGTATTTT.

The chain combines TRBV2 with TRBJ2-7; D remains unclear. V lost 0 bases to trimming and J lost 3 bases, with 3 bases between them. Per germline, CDR1 SNHLY and CDR2 FYNNEI. CDR3 length: 12 residues. CDR3 nucleotide sequence: TGTGCCAGCAGTGAAGCGAGCTACGAGCAGTACTTC. This codes for CASSEASYEQYF.

The chain links TRBV7-2 to TRBJ1-5, with D uncertain. This CDR3 region has 13 residues. The V end lost 8 bases, the J end lost 7 bases, and 15 bases lay between the germline ends. Germline V gene sequence: CDR1 SGHTA, CDR2 FQGNSA. CDR3 amino acids: CASSLQEEQPQHF. CDR3 nucleotides: TGTGCCAGCTCGTTGCAGGAAGAACAGCCCCAGCATTTT.

This clone was picked up many times. The chain recombines TRBV19 with TRBJ2-2; maybe TRBD1 (6 bases). Looked up from germline, CDR1 is LNHDA and CDR2 is SQIVND (reference sequence). V lost 5 bases and J lost 6, with 10 bases in between. CDR3 length: 13 residues. This CDR3 is CASSVQGPGELFF. DNA for the CDR3: TGTGCCAGTAGTGTACAGGGTCCCGGGGAGCTGTTTTTT.

V gene TRBV10-1 combines with J gene TRBJ1-2; 7 bases match TRBD1. The V gene's germline CDR1 is WNHNN and CDR2 SYGVQD (reference sequence). V shed 9 bases, J shed 4 bases, and the junction held 14 bases outside the gene matches. The length of the CDR3 is 15 residues. For the CDR3, the DNA is TGCGCCAGTACGAACAGGGGCGCGACCCTCTATGGCTACACCTTC. Amino acids: CASTNRGATLYGYTF.

The chain is built from TRBV4-1 and TRBJ1-2; weak D call: TRBD1 (5 bases). Germline V lookup: CDR1 MGHRA, CDR2 YSYEKL. Trimming took 1 base from V and 1 from J, leaving 10 bases between them. This CDR3 region has 15 residues. CDR3 in DNA: TGCGCCAGCAGCCAAGCGACAGTCGATAACTATGGCTACACCTTC. It encodes CASSQATVDNYGYTF.

The genes are TRBV6-1 and TRBJ2-5; a weak D match, TRBD2 (6 bases). This CDR3 comprises 13 residues. Germline lookup yields CDR1 MNHNS and CDR2 SASEGT. V was trimmed by 3 bases and J by 5 bases, leaving 10 bases between them. The CDR3 DNA follows: TGTGCCAGCAGTGAGACTAGATGGGAGACCCAGTACTTC. This sequence encodes CASSETRWETQYF.

The chain joins TRBV4-3 to TRBJ2-1; 10 bases map to TRBD1. The trim removed 3 bases at V and 9 bases at J, leaving 14 bases unmatched. Germline lookup yields CDR1 LGHNA and CDR2 YSLEER. This CDR3 comprises 17 residues. In DNA form, the CDR3 reads TGCGCCAGCAGCCAGTCCCGGGACAGGGGCGGCTCCGGTGAGCAGTTCTTC. It encodes CASSQSRDRGGSGEQFF.